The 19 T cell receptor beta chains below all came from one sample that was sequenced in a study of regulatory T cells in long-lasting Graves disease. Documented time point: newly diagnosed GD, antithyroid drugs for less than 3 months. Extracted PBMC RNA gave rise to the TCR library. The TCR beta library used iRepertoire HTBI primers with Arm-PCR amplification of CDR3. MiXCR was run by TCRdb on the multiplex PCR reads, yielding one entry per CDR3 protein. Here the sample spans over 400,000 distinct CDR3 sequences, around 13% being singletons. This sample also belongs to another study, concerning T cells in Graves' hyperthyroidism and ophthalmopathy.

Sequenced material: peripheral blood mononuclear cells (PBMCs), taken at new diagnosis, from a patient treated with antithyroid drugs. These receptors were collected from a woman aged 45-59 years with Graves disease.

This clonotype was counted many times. The CDR3, as DNA: TGTGCCAGCAGTTTATCGTGGCGCTCAGTAGTAAATCAGCCCCAGCATTTT. Translation: CASSLSWRSVVNQPQHF. The chain couples TRBV27 to TRBJ1-5, with no clear D. Deletions cut 0 bases from V and 4 bases from J, with 16 bases between. Per the germline V gene, CDR1 is MNHEY and CDR2 is SMNVEV (reference sequence). The CDR3 contains 17 residues.

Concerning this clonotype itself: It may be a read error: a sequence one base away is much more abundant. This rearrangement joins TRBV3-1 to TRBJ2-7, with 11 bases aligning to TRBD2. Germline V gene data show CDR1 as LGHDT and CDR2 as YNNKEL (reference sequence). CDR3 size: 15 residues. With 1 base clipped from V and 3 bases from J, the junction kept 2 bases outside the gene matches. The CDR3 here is CASSQGGLADYEQYF. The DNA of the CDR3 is TGTGCCAGCAGCCAAGGGGGACTAGCGGACTACGAGCAGTACTTC.

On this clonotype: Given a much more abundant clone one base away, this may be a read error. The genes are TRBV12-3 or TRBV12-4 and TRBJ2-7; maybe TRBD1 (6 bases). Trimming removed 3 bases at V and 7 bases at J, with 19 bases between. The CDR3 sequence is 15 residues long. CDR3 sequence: CASSLGQPGEYEQYF. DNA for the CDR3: TGTGCCAGCAGTTTGGGTCAGCCAGGGGAGTATGAGCAGTACTTC.

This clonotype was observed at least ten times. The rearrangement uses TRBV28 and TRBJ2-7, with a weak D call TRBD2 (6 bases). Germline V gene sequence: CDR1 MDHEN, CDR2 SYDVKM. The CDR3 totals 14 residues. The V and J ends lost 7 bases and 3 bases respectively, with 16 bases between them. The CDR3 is CASNAPGLIYEQYF. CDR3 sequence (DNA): TGTGCCAGCAACGCTCCGGGACTGATCTACGAGCAGTACTTC. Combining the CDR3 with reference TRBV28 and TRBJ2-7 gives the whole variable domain DVKVTQSSRYLVKRTGEKVFLECVQDMDHENMFWYRQDPGLGLRLIYFSYDVKMKEKGDIPEGYSVSREKKERFSLILESASTNQTSMYLCASNAPGLIYEQYFGPGTRLTVT.

CDR3 in amino acids: CASSQLQGPWVSSPLHF. The CDR3 DNA sequence: TGTGCCAGCAGTCAATTACAGGGGCCGTGGGTTAGTTCACCCCTCCACTTT. This rearrangement joins TRBV28 to TRBJ1-6; 7 nucleotides align to TRBD1. V dropped 5 bases and J dropped 9; count of bases not matched to a gene: 16. The CDR3 totals 17 residues. Per germline, CDR1 MDHEN and CDR2 SYDVKM.

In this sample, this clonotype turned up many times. This chain's CDR3 is CASSHRGAYEQYF. The CDR3 DNA reads TGTGCCAGCAGTCACAGGGGGGCCTACGAGCAGTACTTC. V is TRBV6-1 and J is TRBJ2-7; TRBD1 matches 8 bases. J lost 2 bases, V lost 5 bases, and 2 bases had no gene match. The V gene's germline CDR1 is MNHNS and CDR2 SASEGT. This CDR3 has 13 residues.

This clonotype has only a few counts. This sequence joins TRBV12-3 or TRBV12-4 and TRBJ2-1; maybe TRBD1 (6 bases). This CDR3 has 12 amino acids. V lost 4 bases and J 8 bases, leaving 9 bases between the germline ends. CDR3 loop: CASSYGGDEQFF. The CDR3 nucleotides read TGTGCCAGCAGTTATGGGGGCGATGAGCAGTTCTTC.

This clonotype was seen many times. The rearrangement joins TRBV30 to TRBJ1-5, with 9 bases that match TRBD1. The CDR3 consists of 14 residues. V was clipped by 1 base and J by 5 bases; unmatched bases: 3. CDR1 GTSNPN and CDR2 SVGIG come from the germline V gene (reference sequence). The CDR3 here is CAWSEGQGYQPQHF. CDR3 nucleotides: TGTGCCTGGAGTGAGGGACAGGGATATCAGCCCCAGCATTTT.

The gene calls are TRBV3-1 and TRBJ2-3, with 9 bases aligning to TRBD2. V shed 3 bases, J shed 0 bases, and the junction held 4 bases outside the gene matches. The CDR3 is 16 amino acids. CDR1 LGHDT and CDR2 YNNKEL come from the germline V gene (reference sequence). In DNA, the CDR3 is TGTGCCAGCAGCCATCTAGCGGGATTTAGCACAGATACGCAGTATTTT. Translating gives CASSHLAGFSTDTQYF.

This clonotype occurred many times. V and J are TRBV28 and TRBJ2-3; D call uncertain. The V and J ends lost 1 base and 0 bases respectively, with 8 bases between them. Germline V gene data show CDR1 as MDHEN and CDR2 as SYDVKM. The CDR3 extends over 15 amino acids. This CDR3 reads CASSLSRASTDTQYF. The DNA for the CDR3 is TGTGCCAGCAGTTTATCCCGGGCTAGCACAGATACGCAGTATTTT.

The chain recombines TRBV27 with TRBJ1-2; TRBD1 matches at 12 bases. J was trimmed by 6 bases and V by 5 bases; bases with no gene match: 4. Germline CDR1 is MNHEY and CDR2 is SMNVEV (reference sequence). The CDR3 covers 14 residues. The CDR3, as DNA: TGTGCCAGCAGTCCGGGACAGGGGGCGAATGGCTACACCTTC. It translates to CASSPGQGANGYTF.

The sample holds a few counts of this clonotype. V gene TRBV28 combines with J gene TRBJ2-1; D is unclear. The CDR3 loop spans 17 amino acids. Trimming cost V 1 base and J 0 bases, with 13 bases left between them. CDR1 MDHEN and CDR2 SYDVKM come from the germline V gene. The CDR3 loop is CASSLLPLLSSYNEQFF. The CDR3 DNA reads TGTGCCAGCAGTTTATTACCGCTACTAAGCTCCTACAATGAGCAGTTCTTC.

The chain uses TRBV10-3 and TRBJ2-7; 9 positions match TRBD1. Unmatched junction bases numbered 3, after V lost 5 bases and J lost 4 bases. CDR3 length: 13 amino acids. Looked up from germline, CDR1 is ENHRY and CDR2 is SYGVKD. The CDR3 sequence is CAISTGQGYEQYF. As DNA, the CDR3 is TGTGCCATCAGTACGGGACAGGGATACGAGCAGTACTTC.

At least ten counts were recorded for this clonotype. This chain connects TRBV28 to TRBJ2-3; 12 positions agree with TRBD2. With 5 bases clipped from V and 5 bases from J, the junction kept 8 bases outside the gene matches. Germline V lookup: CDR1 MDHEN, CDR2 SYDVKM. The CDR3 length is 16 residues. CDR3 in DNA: TGTGCCAGCAGTCGCGGACTAGCGGGGCCCCTAGATACGCAGTATTTT. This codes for CASSRGLAGPLDTQYF.

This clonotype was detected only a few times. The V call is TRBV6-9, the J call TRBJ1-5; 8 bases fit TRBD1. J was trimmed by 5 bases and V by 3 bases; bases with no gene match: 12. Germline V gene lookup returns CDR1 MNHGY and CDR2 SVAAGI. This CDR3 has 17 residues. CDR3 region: CASSYGVGDRGHQPQHF. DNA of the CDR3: TGTGCCAGCAGTTACGGCGTAGGAGACAGGGGTCATCAGCCCCAGCATTTT.

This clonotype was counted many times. CDR3 in amino acids: CASSLGTEETQYF. The CDR3 region has the DNA TGTGCCAGCAGCCTAGGGACGGAAGAGACCCAGTACTTC. The gene calls are TRBV11-2 and TRBJ2-5; D tentatively fits TRBD1 or TRBD2 (5 bases each). The V end lost 5 bases, the J end lost 3 bases, and 10 bases lay between the germline ends. This CDR3 spans 13 amino acids. Germline-derived CDR1 and CDR2 are SGHAT and FQNNGV.

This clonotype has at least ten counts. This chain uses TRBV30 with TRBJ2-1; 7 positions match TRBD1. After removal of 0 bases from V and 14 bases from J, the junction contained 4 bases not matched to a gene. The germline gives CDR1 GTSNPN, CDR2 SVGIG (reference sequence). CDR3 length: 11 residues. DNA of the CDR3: TGTGCCTGGAGTGTAGGGGACAGAAAGTTCTTC. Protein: CAWSVGDRKFF.

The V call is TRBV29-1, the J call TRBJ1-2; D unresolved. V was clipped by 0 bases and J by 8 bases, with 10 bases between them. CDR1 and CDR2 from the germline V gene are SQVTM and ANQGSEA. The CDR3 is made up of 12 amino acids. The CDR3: CSVEDLLRGYTF. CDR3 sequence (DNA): TGCAGCGTTGAAGATCTCCTGAGGGGCTACACCTTC.

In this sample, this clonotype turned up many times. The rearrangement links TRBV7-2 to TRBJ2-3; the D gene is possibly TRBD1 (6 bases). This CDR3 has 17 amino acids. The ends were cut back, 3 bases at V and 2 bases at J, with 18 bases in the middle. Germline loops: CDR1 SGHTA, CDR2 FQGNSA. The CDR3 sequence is CASSLLGADSFTDTQYF. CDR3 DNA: TGTGCCAGCAGCTTGTTGGGGGCGGACAGCTTCACAGATACGCAGTATTTT.